This TCR beta chain was documented in a study of T cell repertoires in cytomegalovirus infection. Study summary: Well-studied HLA-B-restricted CMV epitopes were used in the study alongside recently identified HLA-C-restricted ones. Indications came from public TCR beta signatures; they pointed to CMV infection and to a matching HLA type. Study results and caveats: In two of eight donors, the top clonotype was HLA-C-restricted CMV-specific. Carriers of CMV plus the relevant HLA were identified by cumulative public TCR beta family frequency.

This CDR3 contains 14 residues. CDR1 MGHRA and CDR2 YSYEKL come from the germline V gene. Trimming removed 1 base at V and 10 bases at J, with 11 bases between. This clonotype has just a few counts. The antigen remains undetermined. TCRdb independently ran MiXCR on the reads; one entry per CDR3 protein. The sample shows fewer than 950,000 distinct CDR3 sequences, approximately 29% of them seen only once. The sequences come from cultured CD8+ T cells from PBMCs, collected from culture after CMV antigen stimulation. The sequence was collected from a human donor in good health (CMV status not recorded). Some clones in this sample may be carry-over from other donors' samples. The genes are TRBV4-1 and TRBJ1-6; the D gene is possibly TRBD1 (5 bases). The CDR3 reads CASSQAREGSPLHF. In DNA form, the CDR3 reads TGCGCCAGCAGCCAAGCCAGGGAGGGCTCACCCCTCCACTTT.